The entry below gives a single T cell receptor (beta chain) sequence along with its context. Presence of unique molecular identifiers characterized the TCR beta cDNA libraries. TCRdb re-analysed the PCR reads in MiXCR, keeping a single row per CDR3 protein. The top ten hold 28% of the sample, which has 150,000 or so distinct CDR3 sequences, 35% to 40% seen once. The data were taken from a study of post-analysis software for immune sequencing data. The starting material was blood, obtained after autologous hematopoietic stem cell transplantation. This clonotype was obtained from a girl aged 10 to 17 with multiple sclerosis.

The CDR3 coding sequence is TGTGCCAGCAGTTTAGAGACTAATGGCTACACCTTC. Its protein is CASSLETNGYTF. This sequence joins TRBV12-3 or TRBV12-4 and TRBJ1-2; D ambiguous. With 1 base removed from V and 6 bases from J, the gap between germline ends came to 6 bases. This CDR3 comprises 12 residues.